This T cell receptor beta chain stems from a study of blood T cell repertoires in COVID-19. Study summary: COVID-19 samples collected from the United States, Italy and Spain covered acute and convalescent phases. The analysed material was cDNA or gDNA that came from T cells, B-cell-depleted T cells, or PBMCs.

This CDR3 contains 13 residues. Trimming at V came to 3 bases and at J to 5 bases, leaving 2 bases not matched to a gene. How the authors handled the data: Nucleated cell counts were estimated from reference gene primer amplification. Data came from immunoSEQ multiplex PCR; TCRdb stores just in-frame clones and leaves some out. For V, J and clone size, that table is used; D and trimming come from the DNA. The sample includes roughly 13,000 clones, around 87% of them seen just once. This chain joins TRBV12-3 or TRBV12-4 and TRBJ1-1, with 8 bases aligning to TRBD1. Specimen: peripheral blood. This TCR derives from a human donor in a cohort sampled during active COVID-19. CDR3 nucleotides: TGTGCCAGCAGTTTGGACAGGGAAACTGAAGCTTTCTTT. This encodes CASSLDRETEAFF.